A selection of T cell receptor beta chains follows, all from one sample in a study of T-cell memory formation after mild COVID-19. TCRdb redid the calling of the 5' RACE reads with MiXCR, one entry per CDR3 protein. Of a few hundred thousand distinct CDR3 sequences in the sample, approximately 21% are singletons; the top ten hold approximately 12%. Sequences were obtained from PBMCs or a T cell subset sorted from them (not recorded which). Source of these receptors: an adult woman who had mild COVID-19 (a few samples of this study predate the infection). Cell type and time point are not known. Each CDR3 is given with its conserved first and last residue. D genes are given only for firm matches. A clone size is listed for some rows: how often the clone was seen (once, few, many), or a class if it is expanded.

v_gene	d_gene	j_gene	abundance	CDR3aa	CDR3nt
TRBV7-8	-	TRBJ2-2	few	CASSLAGFSLTGELFF	TGTGCCAGCAGCTTAGCGGGGTTTTCCCTCACCGGGGAGCTGTTTTTT
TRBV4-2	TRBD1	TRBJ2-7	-	CASSPPGQFYEQYF	TGTGCCAGCAGCCCTCCGGGACAGTTCTACGAGCAGTACTTC
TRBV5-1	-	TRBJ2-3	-	CASSPRGSGSTDTQYF	TGCGCCAGCAGCCCCCGAGGTAGCGGAAGCACAGATACGCAGTATTTT
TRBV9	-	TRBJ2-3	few	CASSVEGGGTDTQYF	TGTGCCAGCAGCGTAGAGGGGGGAGGCACAGATACGCAGTATTTT
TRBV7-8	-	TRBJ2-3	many	CASSLEAGQQLTDTQYF	TGTGCCAGCAGCTTAGAAGCGGGTCAGCAACTCACAGATACGCAGTATTTT
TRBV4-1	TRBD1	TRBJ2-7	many	CASSHSQGALDEQYF	TGCGCCAGCAGCCATTCCCAGGGGGCTTTGGACGAGCAGTACTTC
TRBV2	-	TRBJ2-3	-	CASRPVGDTQYF	TGTGCCAGCAGACCGGTCGGGGATACGCAGTATTTT
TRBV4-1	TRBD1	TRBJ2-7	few	CASSQSRDRDLYEQYF	TGCGCCAGCAGCCAAAGCCGGGACAGGGACCTCTACGAGCAGTACTTC
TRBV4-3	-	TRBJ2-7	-	CASSQERSNGLQYF	TGCGCCAGCAGCCAAGAGAGGTCCAATGGGTTGCAGTACTTC
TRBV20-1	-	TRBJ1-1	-	CSARGRPEAFF	TGCAGTGCTAGAGGTCGCCCGGAAGCTTTCTTT
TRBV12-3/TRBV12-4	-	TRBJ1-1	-	CASSFGAGNTEAFF	TGTGCCAGCAGTTTCGGGGCGGGGAACACTGAAGCTTTCTTT
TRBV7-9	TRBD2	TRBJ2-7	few	CASSSGTSGVEQYF	TGTGCCAGCAGCTCAGGGACTAGCGGGGTCGAGCAGTACTTC
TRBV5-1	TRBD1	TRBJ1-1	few	CASSLGSGGADTEAFF	TGCGCCAGCAGCTTGGGGTCAGGGGGCGCCGACACTGAAGCTTTCTTT
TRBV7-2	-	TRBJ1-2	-	CASSPPPGGYTF	TGTGCCAGCAGCCCCCCCCCTGGTGGCTACACCTTC
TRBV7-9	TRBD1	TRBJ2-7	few	CASSRFTPLGQGNYEQYF	TGTGCCAGCAGCCGATTTACCCCCCTGGGACAGGGTAACTACGAGCAGTACTTC
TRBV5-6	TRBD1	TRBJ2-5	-	CASSPTGVGRETQYF	TGTGCCAGCAGCCCTACAGGGGTAGGACGGGAGACCCAGTACTTC
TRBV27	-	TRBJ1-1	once	CASSRWGGRAFF	TGTGCCAGCTCGAGATGGGGGGGTCGAGCTTTCTTT
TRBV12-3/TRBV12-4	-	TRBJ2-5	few	CATAHREETQYF	TGTGCCACCGCACACAGGGAAGAGACCCAGTACTTC
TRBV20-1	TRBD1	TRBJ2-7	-	CSAGRGQGAQEQYF	TGCAGTGCTGGCCGCGGACAGGGGGCTCAAGAGCAGTACTTC
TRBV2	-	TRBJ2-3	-	CASSSSSGTDTQYF	TGTGCCAGCAGTAGCTCTTCTGGCACAGATACGCAGTATTTT
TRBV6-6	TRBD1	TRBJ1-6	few	CASSQWDRENSPLHF	TGTGCCAGCAGCCAATGGGACAGGGAGAATTCACCCCTCCACTTT
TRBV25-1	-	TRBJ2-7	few	CASREVGSYEQYF	TGTGCCAGCAGGGAAGTTGGATCCTACGAGCAGTACTTC
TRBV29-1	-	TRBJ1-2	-	CSVASAAGVYGYTF	TGCAGCGTTGCGTCGGCGGCAGGGGTCTATGGCTACACCTTC
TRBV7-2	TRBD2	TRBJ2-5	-	CASSLASGRKTQYF	TGTGCCAGCAGCTTAGCTAGCGGGAGGAAGACCCAGTACTTC
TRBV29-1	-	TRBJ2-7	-	CSVDFSGRNEQYF	TGCAGCGTTGATTTCTCTGGGAGAAACGAGCAGTACTTC
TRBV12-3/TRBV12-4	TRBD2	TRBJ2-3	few	CASSALTSGGALDTQYF	TGTGCCAGCAGTGCGCTAACTAGCGGGGGGGCCCTAGATACGCAGTATTTT
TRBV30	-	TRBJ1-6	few	CAWSSWEANSPLHF	TGTGCCTGGAGTTCCTGGGAAGCGAATTCACCCCTCCACTTT
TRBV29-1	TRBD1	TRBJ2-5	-	CSVEPGGREYF	TGCAGCGTTGAACCAGGGGGCCGAGAGTACTTC
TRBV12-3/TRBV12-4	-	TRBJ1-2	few	CASSPDNPYGYTF	TGTGCCAGCAGTCCGGACAATCCCTATGGCTACACCTTC
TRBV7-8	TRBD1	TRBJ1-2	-	CASRGSGQGGGYTF	TGTGCCAGCAGGGGATCGGGACAGGGAGGAGGCTACACCTTC
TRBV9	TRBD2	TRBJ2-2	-	CASSDRTSGVTGELFF	TGTGCCAGCAGCGATCGGACTAGCGGGGTCACCGGGGAGCTGTTTTTT
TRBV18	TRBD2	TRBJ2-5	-	CASSPPSSGPDQYF	TGTGCCAGCTCACCACCGTCTAGCGGCCCGGACCAGTACTTC
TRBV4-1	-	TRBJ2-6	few	CASSQGQVSSGANVLTF	TGCGCCAGCAGCCAAGGACAGGTGAGCTCTGGGGCCAACGTCCTGACTTTC
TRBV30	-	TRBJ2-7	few	CAWSKSFRAEQYF	TGTGCCTGGAGTAAGAGTTTTCGAGCCGAGCAGTACTTC
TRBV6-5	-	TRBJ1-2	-	CASSLNKQGGYTF	TGTGCCAGCAGCCTGAATAAACAGGGCGGCTACACCTTC
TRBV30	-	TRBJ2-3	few	CAWKDLATQYF	TGTGCCTGGAAGGACCTAGCTACGCAGTATTTT
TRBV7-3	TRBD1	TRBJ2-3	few	CASSPKGQSTDTQYF	TGTGCCAGCAGCCCGAAGGGACAGAGCACAGATACGCAGTATTTT
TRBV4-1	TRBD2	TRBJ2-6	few	CASSLAGGLGANVLTF	TGCGCCAGCAGCCTAGCGGGGGGGCTTGGGGCCAACGTCCTGACTTTC
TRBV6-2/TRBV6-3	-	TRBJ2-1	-	CASSFAGNEQFF	TGTGCCAGCAGTTTCGCGGGAAATGAGCAGTTCTTC
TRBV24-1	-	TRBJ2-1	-	CATSSSGPNEQFF	TGTGCCACCAGTTCGTCGGGGCCCAATGAGCAGTTCTTC
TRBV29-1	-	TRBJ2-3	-	CSVATASTDTQYF	TGCAGCGTTGCGACGGCTAGCACAGATACGCAGTATTTT
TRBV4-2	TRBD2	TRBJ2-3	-	CASSQDRRGGAHRDTQYF	TGTGCCAGCAGCCAAGATCGGCGCGGGGGGGCTCACAGAGATACGCAGTATTTT
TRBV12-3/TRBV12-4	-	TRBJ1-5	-	CASSLVKGGNQPQHF	TGTGCCAGCAGTTTGGTAAAAGGGGGCAATCAGCCCCAGCATTTT
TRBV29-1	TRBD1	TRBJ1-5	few	CSATAGDSQPQHF	TGCAGCGCCACCGCAGGGGACAGTCAGCCCCAGCATTTT
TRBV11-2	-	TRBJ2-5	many	CASSLWGRETQYF	TGTGCCAGCAGCTTATGGGGGCGAGAGACCCAGTACTTC
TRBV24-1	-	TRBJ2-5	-	CATSDHRVFGETQYF	TGTGCCACCAGTGACCACAGGGTTTTTGGGGAGACCCAGTACTTC
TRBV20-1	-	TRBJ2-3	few	CSAVGRNEDTQYF	TGCAGTGCTGTAGGGAGGAACGAAGATACGCAGTATTTT
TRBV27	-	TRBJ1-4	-	CASSPAGTYNEKLFF	TGTGCCAGCAGTCCGGCTGGGACTTATAATGAAAAACTGTTTTTT
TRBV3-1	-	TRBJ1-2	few	CASSQEGRISYGYTF	TGTGCCAGCAGCCAAGAAGGGCGGATAAGCTATGGCTACACCTTC
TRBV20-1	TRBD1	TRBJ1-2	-	CSANTGGMGYGYTF	TGCAGTGCTAACACAGGGGGAATGGGCTATGGCTACACCTTC
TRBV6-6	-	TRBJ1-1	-	CASRRGALNTEAFF	TGTGCCAGCAGGCGGGGGGCCTTGAACACTGAAGCTTTCTTT
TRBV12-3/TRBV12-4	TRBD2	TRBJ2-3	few	CASSHTGLAGGGRTDTQYF	TGTGCCAGCAGTCATACGGGGCTAGCGGGAGGGGGAAGGACAGATACGCAGTATTTT
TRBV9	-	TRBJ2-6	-	CASSPENYLSGANVLTF	TGTGCCAGCAGCCCCGAGAATTATCTCTCTGGGGCCAACGTCCTGACTTTC
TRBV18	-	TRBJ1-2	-	CASSPYDSLSYGYTF	TGTGCCAGCTCACCATACGACAGCCTTTCCTATGGCTACACCTTC
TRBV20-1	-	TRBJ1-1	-	CSAYSAGGGTEAFF	TGCAGTGCTTACTCCGCGGGGGGCGGCACTGAAGCTTTCTTT
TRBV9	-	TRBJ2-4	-	CASSVDGSIGIQYF	TGTGCCAGCAGCGTAGATGGTAGTATCGGCATTCAGTACTTC
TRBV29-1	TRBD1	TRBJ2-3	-	CSVDGTGVWPDTQYF	TGCAGCGTTGACGGGACAGGGGTATGGCCGGATACGCAGTATTTT
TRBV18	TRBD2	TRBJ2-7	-	CASSPPESGAREQYF	TGTGCCAGCTCACCACCGGAAAGCGGGGCGCGAGAGCAGTACTTC
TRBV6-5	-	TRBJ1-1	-	CASSYLGMNTEAFF	TGTGCCAGCAGTTACCTAGGGATGAACACTGAAGCTTTCTTT